This TCR beta chain is drawn from a study of vaccination and CD4 T cells after COVID-19. The overall study: Post-vaccine sampling followed dose two by a median about 69 days (range 14 to 241).

Time point denoted: late sampling 161 to 241 days after vaccination in a few convalescent patients. Indicated treatment: approximately 10-day PBMC culture with coronavirus spike peptide pools or control peptides (ViraFEST assay). The assay that was used to sequence DNA from cultured CD4+ T cells was the Oncomine TCR Beta short-read assay. MiXCR was run by TCRdb on the PCR reads, yielding one entry per CDR3 protein. The table includes fewer than 25,000 distinct CDR3 sequences, more than 25% detected once. This clonotype was seen just once. Its cognate antigen is unknown. J lost 8 bases, V lost 2 bases, and 8 bases had no gene match. Looked up from germline, CDR1 is MGHDK and CDR2 is SYGVNS. The CDR3 length is 15 residues.

The chain recombines TRBV25-1 with TRBJ2-1; 8 nucleotides match TRBD2. The sequence was obtained from a human donor who had recovered from COVID-19. This sample comprised CD4+ T cells from blood, cultured in vitro, obtained about 7 months after SARS-CoV-2 vaccination. CDR3 residues: CASSEARGAFDEQFF. The CDR3 DNA reads as TGTGCCAGCAGTGAAGCGCGGGGGGCGTTCGATGAGCAGTTCTTC.